Below, 8 T cell receptor beta chains from the same sample are listed, as sequenced in a study of molecular identifiers for immune sequencing clone quantification. TCRdb recomputed calls from the PCR reads with MiXCR, one row per CDR3 protein. Counted here are 460,000 or so distinct CDR3 sequences, roughly 25% occurring once; the ten biggest clones make up approximately 0.8%. Sequencing used naive CD8+ T cells from blood, with Jurkat cell RNA spiked in. Indicated subset: FACS-sorted CD8+CD4-CCR7+CD45RA+ naive T cells. The receptors were gathered from a human donor in good health. Some libraries in this study had Jurkat cell RNA spiked in.

V is TRBV11-2 and J is TRBJ2-5; 14 positions match TRBD2. This CDR3 is 18 amino acids long. Germline V gene lookup returns CDR1 SGHAT and CDR2 FQNNGV. V shed 6 bases and J 2 bases; nucleotides not matched to a gene: 11. The CDR3 region is CASRGLAGETPFQETQYF. The CDR3, as DNA: TGTGCCAGCAGGGGACTAGCGGGGGAGACCCCTTTTCAAGAGACCCAGTACTTC.

This clonotype has just a few counts. The chain links TRBV6-5 to TRBJ2-3, with D possibly being TRBD2 (7 bases). CDR1 and CDR2 (germline): MNHEY, SVGAGI. V lost 5 bases to trimming and J lost 0 bases, with 21 bases between them. The CDR3 is 18 residues long. In DNA, the CDR3 is TGTGCCAGCAGTCAAGACAAAGACGGGGGGCCTAGCACAGATACGCAGTATTTT. Translated: CASSQDKDGGPSTDTQYF.

This clonotype was picked up many times. The chain carries TRBV29-1 and TRBJ1-2; D ambiguous. CDR3 size: 15 residues. V was trimmed by 4 bases and J by 4 bases, leaving 19 bases between them. Looked up from germline, CDR1 is SQVTM and CDR2 is ANQGSEA. The CDR3 reads CSVADRRLEGYGYTF. The CDR3 coding sequence is TGCAGCGTTGCCGACCGGAGGTTGGAGGGCTATGGCTACACCTTC. Looking up the rest from reference TRBV29-1 and TRBJ1-2 gives the full variable domain: SAVISQKPSRDICQRGTSLTIQCQVDSQVTMMFWYRQQPGQSLTLIATANQGSEATYESGFVIDKFPISRPNLTFSTLTVSNMSPEDSSIYLCSVADRRLEGYGYTFGSGTRLTVV.

V gene TRBV4-2 combines with J gene TRBJ2-5, with D maybe TRBD2 (6 bases). V lost 1 base to trimming and J lost 1 base, with 19 bases between them. The germline V gene has CDR1 LGHNA and CDR2 YNFKEQ. CDR3 length equals 18 residues. The DNA of the CDR3 is TGTGCCAGCAGCCAAGTCCGCCCTCGACTAGATTCCCAAGAGACCCAGTACTTC. This codes for CASSQVRPRLDSQETQYF.

This clonotype was seen many times. V gene TRBV20-1 combines with J gene TRBJ1-5, with D possibly TRBD1 on 5 matching bases. Trimming removed 5 bases at V and 4 bases at J, with 18 bases between. CDR1 and CDR2 from the germline V gene are DFQATT and SNEGSKA (reference sequence). The CDR3 extends over 15 amino acids. DNA of the CDR3: TGCAGTGCTTCCTCCGAGAGGGGACCTAATCAGCCCCAGCATTTT. This codes for CSASSERGPNQPQHF.

This clonotype was seen repeatedly, ten times or more. The chain couples TRBV5-1 to TRBJ1-1; D remains ambiguous. The CDR3 covers 13 residues. Per the germline V gene, CDR1 is SGHRS and CDR2 is YFSETQ. The V end was cut by 5 bases, the J end by 2 bases, with 10 bases between. This CDR3 reads CASSLEGNTEAFF. CDR3 coding DNA: TGCGCCAGCAGTCTTGAGGGCAACACTGAAGCTTTCTTT. The full variable domain, completed using reference TRBV5-1 and TRBJ1-1, is KAGVTQTPRYLIKTRGQQVTLSCSPISGHRSVSWYQQTPGQGLQFLFEYFSETQRNKGNFPGRFSGRQFSNSRSEMNVSTLELGDSALYLCASSLEGNTEAFFGQGTRLTVV.

This clonotype was seen a few times. CDR3 sequence (DNA): TGTGCCACCAGTGAGGGTTCCTACAATGAGCAGTTCTTC. Protein product: CATSEGSYNEQFF. V usage is TRBV24-1 and J usage is TRBJ2-1, with D hard to call. V was pared by 4 bases and J by 1 base, with 4 bases between. Germline values: CDR1 KGHDR, CDR2 SFDVKD. The CDR3 is 13 amino acids.

Comments on this clonotype: It may be a read error: a sequence one base away is much more abundant. This chain links TRBV4-3 with TRBJ2-3, with 8 bases matching TRBD1. The CDR3 has 14 residues. Germline V gives CDR1 LGHNA, CDR2 YSLEER. CDR3 DNA sequence: TGCGCCGGCAGCCAACAGACAGGGGCAGATACGCAGTATTTT. Protein sequence: CAGSQQTGADTQYF.